A single sample is the source of the 16 T cell receptor beta chains below, sequenced in a study of blood T cell repertoires in COVID-19. Only in-frame clones appear in the TCRdb table, and some are missing; sequencing was by immunoSEQ multiplex PCR. This table holds over 110,000 clones, over 80% found once. Sequencing was carried out using PBMCs or T cells enriched from blood (not recorded which). The origin of the receptors is a man in his fifties or sixties who had recovered from COVID-19.

J is TRBJ1-5 and V is TRBV7-2; TRBD1 matches 8 bases. The CDR3 contains 15 residues. V lost 3 bases, J lost 4 bases, and 5 bases stayed unmatched. Germline V gives CDR1 SGHTA, CDR2 FQGNSA. The CDR3 nucleotides are TGTGCCAGCAGCTTCAAGGGACAGGCAAATCAGCCCCAGCATTTT. Its protein is CASSFKGQANQPQHF.

This clone came up a few times. The chain links TRBV27 to TRBJ1-4, with no clear D. Germline CDR1 is MNHEY and CDR2 is SMNVEV (reference sequence). The CDR3 is 14 residues long. V was pared by 4 bases and J by 6 bases, with 12 bases between. This CDR3 reads CASSYSAGDEKLFF. The DNA of the CDR3 is TGTGCCAGCAGTTATTCGGCGGGAGATGAAAAACTGTTTTTT.

V and J are TRBV12-3 or TRBV12-4 and TRBJ2-7; 8 positions match TRBD2. The CDR3 consists of 12 residues. Trimming cost V 8 bases and J 4 bases; bases outside gene matches: 4. In DNA form, the CDR3 reads TGTGCCAGCGAGGGCGGGAGGTACGAGCAGTACTTC. Amino acids: CASEGGRYEQYF.

This clone is a singleton in its sample. The rearrangement links TRBV18 to TRBJ1-4; D is unclear. The germline V gene has CDR1 KGHSH and CDR2 LQKENI. The V end lost 4 bases, the J end lost 7 bases, and 13 bases lay between the germline ends. The length of the CDR3 is 14 residues. CDR3 sequence reads: CASSLAFGSEKLFF. Here the CDR3 DNA reads TGTGCCAGCTCACTTGCCTTCGGTTCTGAAAAACTGTTTTTT.

This chain uses TRBV6-5 with TRBJ2-7; tentatively, D is TRBD2 (6 bases). The germline V gene has CDR1 MNHEY and CDR2 SVGAGI. This CDR3 has 14 amino acids. The V end was cut by 5 bases, the J end by 0 bases, with 11 bases between. CDR3 DNA: TGTGCCAGCAGTCGGGACTTCAGCTCCTACGAGCAGTACTTC. Translated: CASSRDFSSYEQYF.

This chain uses TRBV19 with TRBJ2-7, with 8 bases fitting TRBD1. The CDR3 is made up of 13 amino acids. Germline V gene data show CDR1 as LNHDA and CDR2 as SQIVND (reference sequence). Trimming cost V 8 bases and J 1 base; bases outside gene matches: 4. CDR3 region: CASGQGISYEQYF. In nucleotides, the CDR3 is TGTGCCAGTGGACAGGGCATTTCCTACGAGCAGTACTTC.

The chain combines TRBV5-1 with TRBJ2-2; D gene ambiguous. The CDR3 covers 14 residues. Germline CDR1 is SGHRS and CDR2 is YFSETQ. V lost 4 bases and J 1 base, leaving 8 bases between the germline ends. Here the CDR3 reads CASSGQVNTGELFF. CDR3 nucleotides: TGCGCCAGCAGCGGGCAGGTGAACACCGGGGAGCTGTTTTTT.

V usage is TRBV24-1 and J usage is TRBJ2-3, with D possibly matching TRBD2 (7 bases). The CDR3 spans 14 residues. The V end was cut by 5 bases, the J end by 6 bases, with 14 bases between. The germline V gene has CDR1 KGHDR and CDR2 SFDVKD. The CDR3 bases are TGTGCCACCAGTGTTGCGGGGGCCGGGGATACGCAGTATTTT. It specifies CATSVAGAGDTQYF.

The gene calls are TRBV6-5 and TRBJ2-7; D gene unclear. Germline V gene data show CDR1 as MNHEY and CDR2 as SVGAGI. This CDR3 is 12 amino acids long. CDR3 DNA sequence: TGTGCTACGCTTTCCTACTCCTACGAGCAGTACTTC. The encoded protein is CATLSYSYEQYF.

The rearrangement joins TRBV15 to TRBJ1-5; D is ambiguous. The V and J ends lost 1 base and 6 bases respectively, with 4 bases between them. Germline V gives CDR1 LNHNV, CDR2 YYDKDF (reference sequence). This CDR3 is 12 amino acids long. The CDR3 loop is CATSRVAQPQHF. CDR3 coding DNA: TGTGCCACCAGCAGAGTGGCTCAGCCCCAGCATTTT.

This chain joins TRBV28 and TRBJ2-7, with D hard to call. CDR1 and CDR2 (germline): MDHEN, SYDVKM. V was trimmed by 3 bases and J by 0 bases, leaving 12 bases between them. The CDR3 has 15 residues. CDR3 in DNA: TGTGCCAGCAGTTTCCAACCTAGGAGCTCCTACGAGCAGTACTTC. Translated, it gives CASSFQPRSSYEQYF.

This sequence joins TRBV7-8 and TRBJ2-1; 9 nucleotides line up with TRBD2. The trim removed 5 bases at V and 5 bases at J, leaving 7 bases unmatched. There are 15 residues in the CDR3. The germline V gene has CDR1 SGHVS and CDR2 FQNEAQ. The CDR3 bases are TGTGCCAGCAGCCCCCGCGCGGGAGGGGACAATGAGCAGTTCTTC. Protein: CASSPRAGGDNEQFF.

V is TRBV5-6 and J is TRBJ1-2; D is unclear. The CDR3 contains 14 residues. Germline V gene data show CDR1 as SGHDT and CDR2 as YYEEEE. Trimming took off 7 bases at V and 2 bases at J, with 15 bases between the two ends. The CDR3 DNA sequence: TGTGCCAGCCGGTACCGGGTCTCAAACTATGGCTACACCTTC. Protein product: CASRYRVSNYGYTF.

This sequence joins TRBV2 and TRBJ2-1; D may be TRBD2 (5 bases). The germline V gene has CDR1 SNHLY and CDR2 FYNNEI. V was shortened by 2 bases and J by 16 bases, with 15 bases between the two germline ends. This CDR3 has 12 amino acids. The CDR3 sequence: CASSENRSSGFF. The CDR3 coding sequence is TGTGCCAGCAGTGAAAATCGGTCATCGGGATTCTTC.

The chain has TRBV2 and TRBJ1-5, with 9 bases identical to TRBD1. V trimming: 6 bases; J trimming: 5 bases; junction bases outside the gene matches: 5. CDR3 size: 14 residues. Germline V gene lookup returns CDR1 SNHLY and CDR2 FYNNEI. The CDR3 protein is CASSRRTGDQPQHF. The CDR3 bases are TGTGCCAGCAGCCGTAGGACAGGGGATCAGCCCCAGCATTTT.

The CDR3 coding sequence is TGTGCCAGCAGGACTGGACAGGGTGCAACTAATGAAAAACTGTTTTTT. Its translation: CASRTGQGATNEKLFF. The chain combines TRBV2 with TRBJ1-4; TRBD1 agrees at 8 bases. V was pared by 6 bases and J by 0 bases, with 6 bases of the junction left unmatched. Germline CDR1 and CDR2: SNHLY and FYNNEI. The CDR3 is 16 amino acids.